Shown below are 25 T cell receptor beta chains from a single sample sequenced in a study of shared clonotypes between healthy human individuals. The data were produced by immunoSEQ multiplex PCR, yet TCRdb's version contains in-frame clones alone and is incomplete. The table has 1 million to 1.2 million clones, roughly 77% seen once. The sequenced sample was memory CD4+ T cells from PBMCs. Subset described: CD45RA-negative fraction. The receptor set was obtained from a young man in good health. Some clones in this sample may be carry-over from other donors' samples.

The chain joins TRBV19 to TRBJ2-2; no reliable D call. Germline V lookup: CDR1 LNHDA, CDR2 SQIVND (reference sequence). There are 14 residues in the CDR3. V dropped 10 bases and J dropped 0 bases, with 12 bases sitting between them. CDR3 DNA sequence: TGTGCCACTCGTTGGGGAACGAACACCGGGGAGCTGTTTTTT. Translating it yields CATRWGTNTGELFF.

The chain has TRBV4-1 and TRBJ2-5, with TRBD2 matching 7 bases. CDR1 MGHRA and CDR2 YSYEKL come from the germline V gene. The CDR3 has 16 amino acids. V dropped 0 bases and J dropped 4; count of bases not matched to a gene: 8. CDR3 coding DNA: TGCGCCAGCAGCCAAGATCGTGCGGGAGTTGGAGAGACCCAGTACTTC. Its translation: CASSQDRAGVGETQYF.

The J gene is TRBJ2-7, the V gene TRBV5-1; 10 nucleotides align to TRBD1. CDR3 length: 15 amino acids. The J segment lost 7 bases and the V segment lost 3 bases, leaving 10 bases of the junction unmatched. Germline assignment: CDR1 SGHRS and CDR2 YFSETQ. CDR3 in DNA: TGCGCCAGCAGCTCGGGGACAGGGGAGGTTCGAGAGCAGTACTTC. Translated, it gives CASSSGTGEVREQYF.

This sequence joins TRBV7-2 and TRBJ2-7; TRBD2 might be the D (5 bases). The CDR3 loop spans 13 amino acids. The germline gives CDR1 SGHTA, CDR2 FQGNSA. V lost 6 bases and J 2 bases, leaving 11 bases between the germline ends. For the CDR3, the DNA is TGTGCCAGCAGTTGGACTCAAACCTACGAGCAGTACTTC. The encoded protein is CASSWTQTYEQYF. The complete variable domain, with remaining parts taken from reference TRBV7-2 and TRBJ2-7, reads GAGVSQSPSNKVTEKGKDVELRCDPISGHTALYWYRQSLGQGLEFLIYFQGNSAPDKSGLPSDRFSAERTGGSVSTLTIQRTQQEDSAVYLCASSWTQTYEQYFGPGTRLTVT.

CDR3 sequence (DNA): TGTGCCAGCAGCTTAGGGGGAGAAGGGCAAGAGACCCAGTACTTC. Protein: CASSLGGEGQETQYF. The chain recombines TRBV7-2 with TRBJ2-5, with D perhaps TRBD2 (5 bases). The CDR3 length is 15 residues. V was trimmed by 1 base and J by 2 bases, leaving 11 bases between them. The germline V gene has CDR1 SGHTA and CDR2 FQGNSA.

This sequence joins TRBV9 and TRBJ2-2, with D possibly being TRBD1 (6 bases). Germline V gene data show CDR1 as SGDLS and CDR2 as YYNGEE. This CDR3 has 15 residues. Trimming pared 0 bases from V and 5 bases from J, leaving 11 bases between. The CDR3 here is CASSVGQGLTGELFF. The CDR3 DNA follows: TGTGCCAGCAGCGTAGGGCAGGGGCTGACCGGGGAGCTGTTTTTT.

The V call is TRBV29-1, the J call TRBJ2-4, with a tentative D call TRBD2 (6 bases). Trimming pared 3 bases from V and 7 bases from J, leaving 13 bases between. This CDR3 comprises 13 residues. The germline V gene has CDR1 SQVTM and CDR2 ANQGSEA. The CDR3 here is CSVEGSGGNIQYF. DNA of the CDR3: TGCAGCGTTGAGGGTAGCGGAGGGAACATTCAGTACTTC.

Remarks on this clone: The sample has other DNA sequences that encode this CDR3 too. The CDR3 protein is CASSLTGGNTEAFF. The CDR3 DNA is TGCGCCAGCAGTCTGACAGGGGGGAACACTGAAGCTTTCTTT. This rearrangement joins TRBV4-1 to TRBJ1-1; TRBD1 aligns across 9 bases. The trim removed 6 bases at V and 1 base at J, leaving 3 bases unmatched. CDR1 MGHRA and CDR2 YSYEKL come from the germline V gene. The CDR3 covers 14 residues.

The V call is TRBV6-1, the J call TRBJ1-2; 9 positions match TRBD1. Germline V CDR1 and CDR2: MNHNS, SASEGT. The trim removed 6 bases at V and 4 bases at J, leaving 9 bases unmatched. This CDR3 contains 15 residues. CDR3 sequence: CASSPGQGVIYGYTF. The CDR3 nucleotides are TGTGCCAGCAGCCCGGGACAGGGCGTAATCTATGGCTACACCTTC.

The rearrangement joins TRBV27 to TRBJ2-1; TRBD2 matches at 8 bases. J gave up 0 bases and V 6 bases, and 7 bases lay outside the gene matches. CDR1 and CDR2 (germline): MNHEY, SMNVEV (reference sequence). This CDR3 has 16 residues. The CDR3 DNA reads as TGTGCCAGCAGGGGCCTCACTAGCGGCTCCTACAATGAGCAGTTCTTC. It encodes CASRGLTSGSYNEQFF.

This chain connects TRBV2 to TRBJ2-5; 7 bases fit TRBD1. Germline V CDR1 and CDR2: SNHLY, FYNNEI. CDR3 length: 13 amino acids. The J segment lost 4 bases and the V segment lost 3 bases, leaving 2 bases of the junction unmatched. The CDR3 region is CASSDRDRETQYF. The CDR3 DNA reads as TGTGCCAGCAGTGATCGGGACAGAGAGACCCAGTACTTC. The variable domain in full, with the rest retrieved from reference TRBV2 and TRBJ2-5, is EPEVTQTPSHQVTQMGQEVILRCVPISNHLYFYWYRQILGQKVEFLVSFYNNEISEKSEIFDDQFSVERPDGSNFTLKIRSTKLEDSAMYFCASSDRDRETQYFGPGTRLLVL.

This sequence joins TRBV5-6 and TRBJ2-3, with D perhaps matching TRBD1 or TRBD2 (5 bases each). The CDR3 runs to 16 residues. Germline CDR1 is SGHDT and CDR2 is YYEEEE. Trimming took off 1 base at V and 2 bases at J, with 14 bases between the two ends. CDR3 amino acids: CASSLNLGTSTDTQYF. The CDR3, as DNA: TGTGCCAGCAGCTTGAATTTGGGGACGTCCACAGATACGCAGTATTTT.

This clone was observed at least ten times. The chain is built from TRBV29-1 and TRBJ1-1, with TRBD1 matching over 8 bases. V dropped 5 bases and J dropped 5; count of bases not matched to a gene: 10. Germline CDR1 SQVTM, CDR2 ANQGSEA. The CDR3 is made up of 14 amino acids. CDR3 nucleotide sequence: TGCAGCGTTACAGGGGGTCCCGCGGGGACTGAAGCTTTCTTT. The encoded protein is CSVTGGPAGTEAFF.

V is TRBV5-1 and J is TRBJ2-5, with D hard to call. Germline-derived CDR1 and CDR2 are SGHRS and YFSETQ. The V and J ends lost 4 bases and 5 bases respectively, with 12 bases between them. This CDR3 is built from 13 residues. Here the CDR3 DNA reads TGCGCCAGCAGCCATGAAGGGTGGGAGACCCAGTACTTC. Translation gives CASSHEGWETQYF.

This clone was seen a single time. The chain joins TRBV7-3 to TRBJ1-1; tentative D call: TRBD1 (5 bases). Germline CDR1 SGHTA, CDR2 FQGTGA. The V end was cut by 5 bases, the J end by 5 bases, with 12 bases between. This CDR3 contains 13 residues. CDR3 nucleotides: TGTGCCAGCAGCGAGCAGGGAAATACTGAAGCTTTCTTT. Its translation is CASSEQGNTEAFF.

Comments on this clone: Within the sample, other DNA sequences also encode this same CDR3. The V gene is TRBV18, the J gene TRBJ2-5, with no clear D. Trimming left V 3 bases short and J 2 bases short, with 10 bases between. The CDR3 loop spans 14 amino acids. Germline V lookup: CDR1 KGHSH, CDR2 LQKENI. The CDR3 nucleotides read TGTGCCAGCTCACCCCAACTTGGTCAAGAGACCCAGTACTTC. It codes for CASSPQLGQETQYF.

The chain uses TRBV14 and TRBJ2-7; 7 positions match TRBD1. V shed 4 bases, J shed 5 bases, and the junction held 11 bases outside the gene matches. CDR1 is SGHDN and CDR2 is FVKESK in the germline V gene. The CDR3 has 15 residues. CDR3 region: CASSLRRTGWDEQYF. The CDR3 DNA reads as TGTGCCAGCAGCCTTAGAAGGACAGGCTGGGACGAGCAGTACTTC.

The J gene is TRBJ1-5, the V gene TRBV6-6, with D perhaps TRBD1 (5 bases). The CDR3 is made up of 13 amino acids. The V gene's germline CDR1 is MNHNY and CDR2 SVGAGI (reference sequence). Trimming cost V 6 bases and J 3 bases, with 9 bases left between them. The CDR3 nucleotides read TGTGCCAGCAGACGACAGCTCAATCAGCCCCAGCATTTT. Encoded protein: CASRRQLNQPQHF.

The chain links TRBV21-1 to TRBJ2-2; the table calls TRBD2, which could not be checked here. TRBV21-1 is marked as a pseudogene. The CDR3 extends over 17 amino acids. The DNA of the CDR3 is TGTGCCAGCAGTGCTGGGACTAGGGCCTTATACACCGGGGAGCTGTTTTTT. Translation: CASSAGTRALYTGELFF.

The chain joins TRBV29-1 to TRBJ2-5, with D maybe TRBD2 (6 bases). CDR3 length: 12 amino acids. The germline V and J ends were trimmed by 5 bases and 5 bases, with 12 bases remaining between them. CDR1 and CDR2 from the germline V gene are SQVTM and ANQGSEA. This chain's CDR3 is CSVRRGMETQYF. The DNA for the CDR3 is TGCAGCGTTCGGAGGGGTATGGAGACCCAGTACTTC. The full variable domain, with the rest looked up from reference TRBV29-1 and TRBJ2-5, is SAVISQKPSRDICQRGTSLTIQCQVDSQVTMMFWYRQQPGQSLTLIATANQGSEATYESGFVIDKFPISRPNLTFSTLTVSNMSPEDSSIYLCSVRRGMETQYFGPGTRLLVL.

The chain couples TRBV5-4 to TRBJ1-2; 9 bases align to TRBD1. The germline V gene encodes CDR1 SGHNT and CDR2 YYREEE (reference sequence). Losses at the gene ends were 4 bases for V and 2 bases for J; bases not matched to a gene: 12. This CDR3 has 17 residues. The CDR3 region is CASSAVLRQGVNYGYTF. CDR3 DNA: TGTGCCAGCAGCGCCGTCCTGAGACAGGGGGTAAACTATGGCTACACCTTC.

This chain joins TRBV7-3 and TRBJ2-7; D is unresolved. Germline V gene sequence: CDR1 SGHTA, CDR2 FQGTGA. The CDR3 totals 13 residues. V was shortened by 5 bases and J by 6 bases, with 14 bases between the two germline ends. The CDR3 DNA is TGTGCCAGCAGCGAATTAGCCCGAGGCGAGCAGTACTTC. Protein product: CASSELARGEQYF. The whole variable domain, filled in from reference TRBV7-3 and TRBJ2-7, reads GAGVSQTPSNKVTEKGKYVELRCDPISGHTALYWYRQSLGQGPEFLIYFQGTGAADDSGLPNDRFFAVRPEGSVSTLKIQRTERGDSAVYLCASSELARGEQYFGPGTRLTVT.

The CDR3 DNA sequence: TGTGCCAGCAGCTTGGGTGAGGGCCGGGGCTACACCTTC. It codes for CASSLGEGRGYTF. V usage is TRBV5-8 and J usage is TRBJ1-2, with no clear D. Germline values: CDR1 SGHTS, CDR2 YDEGEE. Deletions cut 0 bases from V and 8 bases from J, with 11 bases between. CDR3 length: 13 residues.

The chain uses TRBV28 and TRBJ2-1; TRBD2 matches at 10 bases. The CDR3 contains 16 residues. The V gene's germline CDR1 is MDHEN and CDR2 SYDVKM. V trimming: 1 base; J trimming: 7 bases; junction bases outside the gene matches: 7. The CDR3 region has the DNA TGTGCCAGCAGTTTATCGGCTAGCGGGAGTTTAAATGAGCAGTTCTTC. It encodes CASSLSASGSLNEQFF.

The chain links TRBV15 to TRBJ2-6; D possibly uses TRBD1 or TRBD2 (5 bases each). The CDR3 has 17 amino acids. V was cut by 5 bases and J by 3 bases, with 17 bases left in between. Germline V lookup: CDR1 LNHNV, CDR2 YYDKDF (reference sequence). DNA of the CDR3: TGTGCCACCAGCCGGGACCCTAAACTAGGTGGGGCCAACGTCCTGACTTTC. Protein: CATSRDPKLGGANVLTF.